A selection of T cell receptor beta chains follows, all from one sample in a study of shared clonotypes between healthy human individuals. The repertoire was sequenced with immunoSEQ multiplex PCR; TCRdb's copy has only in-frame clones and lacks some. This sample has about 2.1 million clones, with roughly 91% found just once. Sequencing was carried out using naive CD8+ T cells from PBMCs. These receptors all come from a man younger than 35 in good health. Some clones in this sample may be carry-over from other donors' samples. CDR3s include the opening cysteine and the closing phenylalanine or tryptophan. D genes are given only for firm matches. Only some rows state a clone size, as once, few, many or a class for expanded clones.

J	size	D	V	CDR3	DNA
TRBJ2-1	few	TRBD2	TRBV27	CASISVAGYLRDEQFF	TGTGCCAGCATTTCGGTAGCGGGATATCTGAGGGATGAGCAGTTCTTC
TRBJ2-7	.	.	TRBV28	CASSFWAAPSYEQYF	TGTGCCAGCAGTTTTTGGGCCGCCCCTTCCTACGAGCAGTACTTC
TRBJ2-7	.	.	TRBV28	CASSLSPRAEEGHEQYF	TGTGCCAGCAGTTTATCCCCCAGGGCGGAGGAGGGGCACGAGCAGTACTTC
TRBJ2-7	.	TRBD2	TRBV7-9	CASSFRTSGSHEQYF	TGTGCCAGCAGCTTCCGGACTAGCGGGAGTCACGAGCAGTACTTC
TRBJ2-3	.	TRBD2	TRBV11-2	CASSLVGGGDTQYF	TGTGCCAGCAGCTTGGTCGGGGGAGGGGATACGCAGTATTTT
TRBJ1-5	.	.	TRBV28	CATRQDLNQPQHF	TGTGCCACCCGGCAGGACCTCAATCAGCCCCAGCATTTT
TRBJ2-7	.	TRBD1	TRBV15	CATSRGSGGKSYEQYF	TGTGCCACCAGCAGAGGGTCAGGGGGAAAATCCTACGAGCAGTACTTC
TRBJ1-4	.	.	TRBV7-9	CASSPAGFREKLFF	TGTGCCAGCAGCCCGGCGGGCTTTCGGGAAAAACTGTTTTTT
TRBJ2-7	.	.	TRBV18	CASSPPGDYEQYF	TGTGCCAGCTCACCGCCAGGGGACTACGAGCAGTACTTC
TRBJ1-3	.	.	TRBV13	CASSLGLGLNSGNTIYF	TGTGCCAGCAGCTTAGGCCTAGGGCTCAACTCTGGAAACACCATATATTTT
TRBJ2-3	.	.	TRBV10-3	CAISFRQSSTDTQYF	TGTGCCATCAGTTTCCGACAGAGCAGCACAGATACGCAGTATTTT
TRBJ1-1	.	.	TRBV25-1	CASSEYGGWNTEAFF	TGTGCCAGCAGTGAATATGGGGGATGGAACACTGAAGCTTTCTTT
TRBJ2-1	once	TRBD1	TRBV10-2	CASSDDRGPYNEQFF	TGCGCCAGCAGTGACGACAGGGGACCCTACAATGAGCAGTTCTTC
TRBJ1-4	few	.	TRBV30	CAWSVPVGVNEKLFF	TGTGCCTGGAGTGTACCGGTCGGGGTCAATGAAAAACTGTTTTTT
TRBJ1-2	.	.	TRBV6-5	CASSYSGESGYGYTF	TGTGCCAGCAGTTACTCGGGGGAGTCGGGCTATGGCTACACCTTC
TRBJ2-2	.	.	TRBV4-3	CASSLQGSTGELFF	TGCGCCAGCAGCCTCCAGGGGTCCACCGGGGAGCTGTTTTTT
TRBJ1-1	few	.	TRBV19	CASRASLGTEAFF	TGTGCCAGTAGAGCCTCCCTGGGCACTGAAGCTTTCTTT
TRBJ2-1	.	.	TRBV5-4	CASSLGIKGEQFF	TGTGCCAGCAGCTTGGGGATCAAGGGAGAGCAGTTCTTC
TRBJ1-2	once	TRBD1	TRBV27	CASSTGVFYGYTF	TGTGCCAGCAGCACAGGGGTTTTCTATGGCTACACCTTC
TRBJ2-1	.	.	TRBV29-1	CSARPGRDYNEQFF	TGCAGCGCAAGGCCCGGCCGCGACTACAATGAGCAGTTCTTC
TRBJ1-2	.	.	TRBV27	CASSNWGATNYGYTF	TGTGCCAGCAGCAATTGGGGAGCCACTAACTATGGCTACACCTTC
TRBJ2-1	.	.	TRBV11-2	CASSFGLYNEQFF	TGTGCCAGCAGCTTCGGACTCTACAATGAGCAGTTCTTC
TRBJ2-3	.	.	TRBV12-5	CASGLGGTDTQYF	TGTGCTAGTGGCCTCGGGGGCACAGATACGCAGTATTTT
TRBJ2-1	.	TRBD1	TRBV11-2	CASSRDRGTGLHEQFF	TGTGCCAGCAGCCGAGATAGGGGGACAGGGTTACATGAGCAGTTCTTC
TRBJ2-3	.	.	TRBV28	CASSARPGLAVDTQYF	TGTGCCAGCAGTGCGCGCCCGGGACTTGCAGTGGATACGCAGTATTTT
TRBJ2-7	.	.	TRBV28	CASSRGGEQYF	TGTGCCAGCTCCAGGGGAGGGGAGCAGTACTTC
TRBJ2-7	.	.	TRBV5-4	CASSLAGSYEQYF	TGTGCCAGCAGCTTGGCTGGATCCTACGAGCAGTACTTC
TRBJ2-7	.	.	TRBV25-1	CASSDLSGTYEQYF	TGTGCCAGCAGTGATTTGTCGGGGACCTACGAGCAGTACTTC
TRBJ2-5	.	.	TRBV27	CASSPPQRAWETQYF	TGTGCCAGCAGTCCCCCTCAGCGGGCGTGGGAGACCCAGTACTTC
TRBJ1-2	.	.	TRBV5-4	CASSLMSAANYGYTF	TGTGCCAGCAGCTTGATGTCTGCAGCTAACTATGGCTACACCTTC
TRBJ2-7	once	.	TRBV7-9	CASSQSLLVNYEQYF	TGTGCCAGCAGCCAATCGTTACTAGTTAACTACGAGCAGTACTTC
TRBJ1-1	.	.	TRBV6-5	CASRGWGGAGTEAFF	TGTGCCAGCAGGGGTTGGGGGGGCGCGGGTACTGAAGCTTTCTTT
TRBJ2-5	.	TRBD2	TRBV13	CASSLWLAGGFQYF	TGTGCCAGCAGCTTATGGCTAGCGGGAGGATTCCAGTACTTC
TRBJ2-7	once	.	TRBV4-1	CASSQDPLGSYEQYF	TGCGCCAGCAGCCAAGACCCCTTAGGAAGCTACGAGCAGTACTTC
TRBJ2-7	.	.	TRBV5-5	CASSISYEQYF	TGTGCCAGCAGCATCTCCTACGAGCAGTACTTC
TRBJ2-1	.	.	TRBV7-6	CASSFMGGYNEQFF	TGTGCCAGCAGCTTTATGGGGGGCTACAATGAGCAGTTCTTC
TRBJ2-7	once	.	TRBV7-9	CASSSPRASPYEQYF	TGTGCCAGCAGCTCCCCCAGGGCCTCGCCCTACGAGCAGTACTTC
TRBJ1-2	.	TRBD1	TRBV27	CASSGRDRNNYGYTF	TGTGCCAGCAGTGGCCGGGACAGAAATAACTATGGCTACACCTTC